This paragraph reports one T cell receptor (beta chain). Profiled with immunoSEQ multiplex PCR; TCRdb holds only in-frame clones, not every one. The table includes about 29,000 clones, approximately 91% detected once. The CDR3 is 16 amino acids. In germline, CDR1 is SQVTM, CDR2 ANQGSEA. The germline V and J ends were trimmed by 7 bases and 4 bases, with 25 bases remaining between them. The entry originates in a study of T cell changes during pregnancy in multiple sclerosis. The sample here was CD8+ T cells from peripheral blood mononuclear cells, taken after pregnancy. The TCR sequence derives from a female donor with multiple sclerosis, enrolled in a pregnancy study. This chain links TRBV29-1 with TRBJ2-5; no firm D call. CDR3 coding DNA: TGCAGCGCCATGATGCCCCTGGCTAGATCGGGAGAGACCCAGTACTTC. The encoded protein is CSAMMPLARSGETQYF.